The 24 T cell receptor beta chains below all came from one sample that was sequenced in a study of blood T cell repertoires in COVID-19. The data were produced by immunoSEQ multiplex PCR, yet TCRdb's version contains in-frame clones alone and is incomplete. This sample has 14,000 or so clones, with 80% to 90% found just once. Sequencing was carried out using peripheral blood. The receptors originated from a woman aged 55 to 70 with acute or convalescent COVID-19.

As DNA, the CDR3 is TGTGCCAGCAGCCCCGGGAGTCCCCCCACCGGGGAGCTGTTTTTT. Amino acid sequence: CASSPGSPPTGELFF. The chain couples TRBV16 to TRBJ2-2, with D possibly matching TRBD2 (6 bases). Trimming shortened V by 4 bases and J by 4 bases, and 13 bases separated the two germline ends. The CDR3 covers 15 residues. The germline gives CDR1 KGHSY, CDR2 FQNENV.

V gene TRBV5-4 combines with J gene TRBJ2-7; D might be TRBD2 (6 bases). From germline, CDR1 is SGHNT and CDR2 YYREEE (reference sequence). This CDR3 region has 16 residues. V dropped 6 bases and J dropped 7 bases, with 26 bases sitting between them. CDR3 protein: CASTTGDLKVPWEQYF. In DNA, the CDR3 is TGTGCCAGCACTACTGGGGACTTGAAGGTCCCTTGGGAGCAGTACTTC.

The CDR3 coding sequence is TGTGCCAGCAGCTTGGGGACAGGATCATCCTACGAGCAGTACTTC. Its protein product is CASSLGTGSSYEQYF. The chain carries TRBV7-6 and TRBJ2-7, with 8 bases that match TRBD1. This CDR3 has 15 amino acids. The germline V gene encodes CDR1 SGHVS and CDR2 FNYEAQ. V lost 3 bases, J lost 1 base, and 5 bases stayed unmatched.

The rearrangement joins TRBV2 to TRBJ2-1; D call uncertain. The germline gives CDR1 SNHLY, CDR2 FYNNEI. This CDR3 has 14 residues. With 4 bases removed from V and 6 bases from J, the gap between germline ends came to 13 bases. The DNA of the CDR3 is TGTGCCAGCAGTGCCGAGACCCTAGGCAATGAGCAGTTCTTC. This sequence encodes CASSAETLGNEQFF.

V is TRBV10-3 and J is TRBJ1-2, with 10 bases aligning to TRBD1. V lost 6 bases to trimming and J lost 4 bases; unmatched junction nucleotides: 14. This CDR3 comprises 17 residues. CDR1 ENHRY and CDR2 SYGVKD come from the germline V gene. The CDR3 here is CAIRETGTGAIFYGYTF. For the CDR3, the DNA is TGTGCCATCAGAGAAACCGGGACAGGGGCGATCTTCTATGGCTACACCTTC.

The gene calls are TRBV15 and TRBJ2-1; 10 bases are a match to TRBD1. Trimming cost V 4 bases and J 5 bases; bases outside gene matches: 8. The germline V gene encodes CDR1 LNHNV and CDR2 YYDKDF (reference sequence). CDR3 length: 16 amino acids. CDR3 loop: CATSTMDRGDNNEQFF. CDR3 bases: TGTGCCACCAGCACCATGGACAGGGGGGATAACAATGAGCAGTTCTTC.

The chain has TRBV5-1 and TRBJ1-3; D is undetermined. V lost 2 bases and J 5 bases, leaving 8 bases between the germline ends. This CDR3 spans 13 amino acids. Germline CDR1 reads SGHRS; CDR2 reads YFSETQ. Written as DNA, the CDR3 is TGCGCCAGCAGCTTATCAACTAGAAACACCATATATTTT. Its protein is CASSLSTRNTIYF.

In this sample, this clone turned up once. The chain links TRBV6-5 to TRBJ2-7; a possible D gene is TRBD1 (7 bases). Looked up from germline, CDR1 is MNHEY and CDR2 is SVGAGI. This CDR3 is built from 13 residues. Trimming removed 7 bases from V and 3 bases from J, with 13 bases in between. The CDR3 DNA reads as TGTGCCAGCATTAGGGGGCGGGACTACGAGCAGTACTTC. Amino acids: CASIRGRDYEQYF.

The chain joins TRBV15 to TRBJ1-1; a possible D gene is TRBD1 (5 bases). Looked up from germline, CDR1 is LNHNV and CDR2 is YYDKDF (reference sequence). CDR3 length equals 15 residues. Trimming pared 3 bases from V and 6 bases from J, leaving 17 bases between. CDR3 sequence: CATSSNVGGFPEAFF. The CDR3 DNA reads TGTGCCACCAGCAGCAATGTCGGGGGGTTCCCTGAAGCTTTCTTT.

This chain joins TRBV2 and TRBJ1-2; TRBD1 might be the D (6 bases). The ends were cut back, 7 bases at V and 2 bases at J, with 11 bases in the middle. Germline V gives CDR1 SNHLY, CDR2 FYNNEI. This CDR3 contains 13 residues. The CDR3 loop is CASIQGFNYGYTF. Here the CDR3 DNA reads TGTGCCAGCATACAGGGCTTCAACTATGGCTACACCTTC.

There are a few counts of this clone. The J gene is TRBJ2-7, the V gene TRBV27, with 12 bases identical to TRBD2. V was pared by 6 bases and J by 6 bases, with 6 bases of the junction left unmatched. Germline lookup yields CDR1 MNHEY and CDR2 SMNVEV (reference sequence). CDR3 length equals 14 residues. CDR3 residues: CASRLTSGSSEQYF. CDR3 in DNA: TGTGCCAGCAGACTGACTAGCGGGAGTTCCGAGCAGTACTTC.

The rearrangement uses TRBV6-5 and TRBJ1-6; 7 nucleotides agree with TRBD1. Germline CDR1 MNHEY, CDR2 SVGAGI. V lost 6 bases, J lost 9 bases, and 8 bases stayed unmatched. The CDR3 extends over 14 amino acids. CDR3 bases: TGTGCCAGCAGATCCCGACAGGGTTTTTCACCCCTCCACTTT. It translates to CASRSRQGFSPLHF.

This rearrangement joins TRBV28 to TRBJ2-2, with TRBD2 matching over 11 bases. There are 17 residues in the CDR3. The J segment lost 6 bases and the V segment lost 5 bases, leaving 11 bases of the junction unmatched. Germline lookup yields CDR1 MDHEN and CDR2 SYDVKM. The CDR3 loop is CASSAMTSGNVAGELFF. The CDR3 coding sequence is TGTGCCAGCAGTGCCATGACTAGCGGGAATGTCGCCGGGGAGCTGTTTTTT.

The CDR3 coding sequence is TGTGCCAGCTCAATAGACAGGGCTAACATTCAGTACTTC. It specifies CASSIDRANIQYF. The chain links TRBV18 to TRBJ2-4, with 7 positions matching TRBD1. The germline V gene has CDR1 KGHSH and CDR2 LQKENI. This CDR3 has 13 amino acids. V dropped 5 bases and J dropped 7; count of bases not matched to a gene: 5.

The CDR3 loop is CASSEYGFVSGYTF. The CDR3 nucleotides read TGTGCCAGCAGTGAATACGGGTTTGTGTCGGGCTACACCTTC. The J gene is TRBJ1-2, the V gene TRBV25-1; no clear D gene. From germline, CDR1 is MGHDK and CDR2 SYGVNS. This CDR3 has 14 residues. The V end was cut by 0 bases, the J end by 8 bases, with 13 bases between.

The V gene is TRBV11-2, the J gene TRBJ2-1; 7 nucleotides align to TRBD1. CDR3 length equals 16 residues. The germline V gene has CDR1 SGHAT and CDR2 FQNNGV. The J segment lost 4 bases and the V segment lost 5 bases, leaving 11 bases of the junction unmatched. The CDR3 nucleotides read TGTGCCAGCAGCCGCGCTGGACAGGCCGGGTACAATGAGCAGTTCTTC. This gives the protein CASSRAGQAGYNEQFF.

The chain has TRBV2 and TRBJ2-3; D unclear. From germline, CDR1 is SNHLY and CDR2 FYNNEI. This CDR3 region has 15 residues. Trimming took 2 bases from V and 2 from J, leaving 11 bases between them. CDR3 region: CASSEMGHTTDTQYF. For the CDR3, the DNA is TGTGCCAGCAGTGAAATGGGCCACACCACAGATACGCAGTATTTT.

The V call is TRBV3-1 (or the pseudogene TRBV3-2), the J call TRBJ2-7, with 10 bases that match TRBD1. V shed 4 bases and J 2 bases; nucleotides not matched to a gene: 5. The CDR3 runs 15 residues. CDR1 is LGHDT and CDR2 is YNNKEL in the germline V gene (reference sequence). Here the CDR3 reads CASSPWTGGPYEQYF. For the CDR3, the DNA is TGTGCCAGCAGCCCCTGGACAGGGGGGCCCTACGAGCAGTACTTC.

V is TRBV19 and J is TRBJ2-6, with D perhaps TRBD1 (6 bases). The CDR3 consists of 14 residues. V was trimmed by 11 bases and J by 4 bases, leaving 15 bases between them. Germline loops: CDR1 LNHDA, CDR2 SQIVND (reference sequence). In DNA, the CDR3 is TGTGCCTCAAGGCAGGGGTCGGGGGCCAACGTCCTGACTTTC. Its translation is CASRQGSGANVLTF. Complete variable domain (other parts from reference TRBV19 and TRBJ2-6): DGGITQSPKYLFRKEGQNVTLSCEQNLNHDAMYWYRQDPGQGLRLIYYSQIVNDFQKGDIAEGYSVSREKKESFPLTVTSAQKNPTAFYLCASRQGSGANVLTFGAGSRLTVL.

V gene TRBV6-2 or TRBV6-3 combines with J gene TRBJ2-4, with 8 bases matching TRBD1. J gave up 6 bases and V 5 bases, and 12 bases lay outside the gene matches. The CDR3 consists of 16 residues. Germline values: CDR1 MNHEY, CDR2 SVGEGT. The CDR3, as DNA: TGTGCCAGCAGTAAAATTGCAGGGGGCATCGTAAACATTCAGTACTTC. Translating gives CASSKIAGGIVNIQYF.

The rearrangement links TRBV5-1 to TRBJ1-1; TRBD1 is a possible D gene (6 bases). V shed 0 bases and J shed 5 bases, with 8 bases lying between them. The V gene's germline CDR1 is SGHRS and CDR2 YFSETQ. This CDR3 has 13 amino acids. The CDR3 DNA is TGCGCCAGCAGCTTGGCAGGGGTAACTGAAGCTTTCTTT. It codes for CASSLAGVTEAFF. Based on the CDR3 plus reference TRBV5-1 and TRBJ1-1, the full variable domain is KAGVTQTPRYLIKTRGQQVTLSCSPISGHRSVSWYQQTPGQGLQFLFEYFSETQRNKGNFPGRFSGRQFSNSRSEMNVSTLELGDSALYLCASSLAGVTEAFFGQGTRLTVV.

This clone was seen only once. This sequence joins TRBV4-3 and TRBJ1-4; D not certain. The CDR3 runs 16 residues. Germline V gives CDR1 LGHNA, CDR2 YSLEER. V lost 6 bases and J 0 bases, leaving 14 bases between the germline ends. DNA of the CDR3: TGCGCCAGCAGTCGGACGGGATCTACAACTAATGAAAAACTGTTTTTT. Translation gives CASSRTGSTTNEKLFF.

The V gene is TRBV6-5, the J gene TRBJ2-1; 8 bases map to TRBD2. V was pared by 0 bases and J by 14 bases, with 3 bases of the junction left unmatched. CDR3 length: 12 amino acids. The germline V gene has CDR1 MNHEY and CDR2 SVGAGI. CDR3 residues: CASSYSSGKEFF. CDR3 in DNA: TGTGCCAGCAGTTACTCTAGCGGGAAGGAGTTCTTC.

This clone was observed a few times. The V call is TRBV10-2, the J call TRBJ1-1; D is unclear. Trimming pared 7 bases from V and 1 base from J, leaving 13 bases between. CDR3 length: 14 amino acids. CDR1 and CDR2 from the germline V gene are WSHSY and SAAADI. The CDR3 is CASTRHPPNTEAFF. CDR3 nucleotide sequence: TGCGCCAGCACAAGACACCCGCCGAACACTGAAGCTTTCTTT.